This T cell receptor (beta chain) was recorded in a study of T cells in Graves' hyperthyroidism and ophthalmopathy. On this clonotype itself: As yet, its antigen is unknown.

Study-wide results and limits: From stable hyperthyroidism, ophthalmopathy was separated by a 13 V-J model. In blood, most of the thyroid clonotypes expanded above 0.001 were also present.

V was trimmed by 1 base and J by 0 bases, leaving 25 bases between them. CDR3 length: 21 residues. Germline-derived CDR1 and CDR2 are SGHAT and FQNNGV. From RNA transcripts, TCR beta CDR3 regions were amplified. HTBI primers were the set used in a first-round RT-PCR of the TCR CDR3. MiXCR, applied by TCRdb to the multiplex PCR reads, yields one record per CDR3 protein. The sample consists of about 250,000 distinct CDR3 sequences, approximately 21% of them appearing once. Sequenced input: blood. The origin of this receptor is a man aged 25 to 40 with Graves' ophthalmopathy. This rearrangement joins TRBV11-2 to TRBJ2-4; D is possibly TRBD1 (6 bases). DNA of the CDR3: TGTGCCAGCAGCTTAGCCCTGGGGGCCAGGGACACCCTTTTAGCCAAAAACATTCAGTACTTC. Translating gives CASSLALGARDTLLAKNIQYF.